The clone carrying this TCR beta chain was counted a few times. Clones were read by immunoSEQ multiplex PCR, and TCRdb kept only the in-frame ones, dropping some. The sample lists approximately 300,000 clones, under 95% occurring once. The data were taken from a study of blood T cell repertoires in COVID-19. The study drew participants aged about 18 to 89 years from 20 to 30 US areas. Cohort 3 recovered donors had two negative PCRs, clearance, or symptom resolution. Germline V lookup: CDR1 LGHNA, CDR2 YSLEER. With 0 bases removed from V and 2 bases from J, the gap between germline ends came to 8 bases. This CDR3 region has 16 residues.

Sequenced: PBMCs or T cells enriched from blood (not recorded which). The clonotype comes from a woman in her 30s who had recovered from COVID-19. The V call is TRBV4-3, the J call TRBJ2-6, with D possibly being TRBD2 (6 bases). This CDR3 is CASSQDGGTGANVLTF. CDR3 sequence (DNA): TGCGCCAGCAGCCAAGATGGGGGGACTGGGGCCAACGTCCTGACTTTC.